This T cell receptor (beta chain) was captured by sequencing in a study of shared clonotypes between healthy human individuals. For the study at large: Researchers assigned three CD4 naive, three CD4 memory, two CD8 naive and one CD8 memory plate to each donor.

Genomic DNA belonging to each subset was distributed in equal measure over several immunoSEQ plates. Original processing methods: Owing to the provision of junction-only sequences devoid of quality scores by immunoSEQ, filtering differed. Libraries were prepared by immunoSEQ multiplex PCR; TCRdb keeps only in-frame clonotypes and omits some of them. Clone size and the V and J calls come from that table; the DNA yielded D and trimming. Of 950,000 to 1,100,000 clones in the sample, approximately 72% were seen once. The V gene's germline CDR1 is MNHNS and CDR2 SASEGT. Trimming cost V 4 bases and J 3 bases; bases outside gene matches: 7. This CDR3 comprises 15 residues. This clone was detected a few times.

The sample taken for sequencing was memory CD4+ T cells sorted from blood. The subset is: CD45RA-negative fraction. The chain joins TRBV6-1 to TRBJ2-7; 9 bases agree with TRBD1. This receptor was taken from a young man in good health. This chain's CDR3 is CASSGGRQGDYEQYF. The DNA of the CDR3 is TGTGCCAGCAGTGGGGGCCGACAGGGGGACTACGAGCAGTACTTC.